Shown below are 15 T cell receptor beta chains from a single sample sequenced in a study of T cell responses to AZD1222 COVID-19 vaccine. Sequencing was performed with immunoSEQ multiplex PCR; in TCRdb, only in-frame clones are kept and a portion is missing. The sample shows approximately 110,000 clones, 70% to 90% of them seen only once. Sequences were derived from peripheral blood, sampled 28 days after the second AZD1222 dose. Receptor source: an adult who received the AZD1222 COVID-19 vaccine.

This sequence joins TRBV6-5 and TRBJ1-1; D is perhaps TRBD1 (6 bases). The CDR3 consists of 14 residues. Looked up from germline, CDR1 is MNHEY and CDR2 is SVGAGI. V lost 6 bases, J lost 4 bases, and 15 bases lay in between. CDR3 amino acids: CASRPGEGGTEAFF. The CDR3 DNA reads TGTGCCAGCAGACCAGGGGAAGGGGGCACTGAAGCTTTCTTT.

This sequence joins TRBV19 and TRBJ2-3; D is perhaps TRBD1 (6 bases). Trimming pared 7 bases from V and 4 bases from J, leaving 15 bases between. This CDR3 region has 14 residues. Per germline, CDR1 LNHDA and CDR2 SQIVND (reference sequence). CDR3 in amino acids: CASTKSGGPDTQYF. CDR3 coding DNA: TGTGCCAGTACCAAATCTGGGGGCCCAGATACGCAGTATTTT. Complete variable domain (other parts from reference TRBV19 and TRBJ2-3): DGGITQSPKYLFRKEGQNVTLSCEQNLNHDAMYWYRQDPGQGLRLIYYSQIVNDFQKGDIAEGYSVSREKKESFPLTVTSAQKNPTAFYLCASTKSGGPDTQYFGPGTRLTVL.

This clone was seen only once. The genes are TRBV3-1 (or the pseudogene TRBV3-2) and TRBJ2-3; D is undetermined. V was pared by 4 bases and J by 1 base, with 12 bases between. The CDR3 loop spans 15 amino acids. Per germline, CDR1 LGHDT and CDR2 YNNKEL (reference sequence). The DNA of the CDR3 is TGTGCCAGCAGCCTCTGGACCCGGGGCACAGATACGCAGTATTTT. It codes for CASSLWTRGTDTQYF.

The J gene is TRBJ2-7, the V gene TRBV30; D unresolved. This CDR3 is 11 amino acids long. CDR1 is GTSNPN and CDR2 is SVGIG in the germline V gene (reference sequence). Trimming left V 1 base short and J 3 bases short, with 4 bases between. CDR3 sequence reads: CAWSGSYEQYF. The CDR3 nucleotides are TGTGCCTGGAGTGGGAGCTACGAGCAGTACTTC. Full variable domain (outside the CDR3, taken from reference TRBV30 and TRBJ2-7): SQTIHQWPATLVQPVGSPLSLECTVEGTSNPNLYWYRQAAGRGLQLLFYSVGIGQISSEVPQNLSASRPQDRQFILSSKKLLLSDSGFYLCAWSGSYEQYFGPGTRLTVT.

The chain employs TRBV6-5 and TRBJ2-7, with TRBD1 identical over 8 bases. J was trimmed by 4 bases and V by 5 bases; bases with no gene match: 10. CDR1 and CDR2 from the germline V gene are MNHEY and SVGAGI. CDR3 length: 15 amino acids. The CDR3 DNA reads TGTGCCAGCAGTCCCTCCGGGACAGGACCTTACGAGCAGTACTTC. Amino acid sequence: CASSPSGTGPYEQYF.

The gene calls are TRBV3-1 (or the pseudogene TRBV3-2) and TRBJ2-1; a weak D match, TRBD1 (6 bases). CDR3 length: 14 residues. CDR1 is LGHDT and CDR2 is YNNKEL in the germline V gene (reference sequence). Between the trimmed V and J ends, which lost 7 bases and 3 bases, there was a span of 13 bases. In DNA form, the CDR3 reads TGTGCCAGCACGACAGGCCCCGACTACAATGAGCAGTTCTTC. Protein product: CASTTGPDYNEQFF.

V usage is TRBV11-2 and J usage is TRBJ2-3, with D perhaps matching TRBD1 (5 bases). The germline CDR1 and CDR2 sequences are SGHAT and FQNNGV. The CDR3 extends over 16 amino acids. Trimming took 5 bases from V and 1 from J, leaving 16 bases between them. This CDR3 is CASSQLMGRGTDTQYF. The CDR3 DNA is TGTGCCAGCAGCCAACTGATGGGCAGGGGCACAGATACGCAGTATTTT.

The CDR3 DNA follows: TGTGCCAGCAGCTTGGAGAATGGTGCAGATACGCAGTATTTT. Its protein is CASSLENGADTQYF. The rearrangement links TRBV5-4 to TRBJ2-3; the D is unclear. Per germline, CDR1 SGHNT and CDR2 YYREEE (reference sequence). The germline V and J ends were trimmed by 0 bases and 4 bases, with 9 bases remaining between them. The CDR3 is 14 residues long.

The rearrangement uses TRBV5-6 and TRBJ2-7; a possible D gene is TRBD2 (6 bases). The V gene's germline CDR1 is SGHDT and CDR2 YYEEEE. V gave up 4 bases and J gave up 0 bases, with 14 bases separating them. The CDR3 runs 15 residues. The CDR3 loop is CASSTKRVSSYEQYF. The CDR3 DNA is TGTGCCAGCAGCACTAAGCGGGTGAGCTCCTACGAGCAGTACTTC.

The chain links TRBV4-2 to TRBJ1-1; maybe TRBD1 (5 bases). Germline lookup yields CDR1 LGHNA and CDR2 YNFKEQ. Trimming pared 4 bases from V and 3 bases from J, leaving 24 bases between. This CDR3 is built from 18 residues. The CDR3 nucleotides are TGTGCCAGCAGCCCCCATATCACCCAGGGTGTTATGTACACTGAAGCTTTCTTT. It encodes CASSPHITQGVMYTEAFF.

V usage is TRBV5-4 and J usage is TRBJ2-7; 11 positions agree with TRBD1. Germline CDR1 and CDR2: SGHNT and YYREEE (reference sequence). V lost 9 bases and J lost 2; bases outside the gene matches: 7. The CDR3 covers 14 residues. The CDR3 spells CATQWDRGAYEQYF. CDR3 nucleotide sequence: TGTGCCACACAATGGGACAGGGGGGCCTACGAGCAGTACTTC.

This sequence joins TRBV6-5 and TRBJ2-3; 9 nucleotides match TRBD1. Trimming cost V 6 bases and J 6 bases; bases outside gene matches: 10. The CDR3 runs to 15 residues. Germline V lookup: CDR1 MNHEY, CDR2 SVGAGI. CDR3 region: CASRFTGGAADTQYF. The CDR3 nucleotides read TGTGCCAGCAGGTTCACAGGGGGCGCAGCCGATACGCAGTATTTT.

V and J are TRBV5-1 and TRBJ2-5; possibly TRBD2 for D (5 bases). This CDR3 region has 13 residues. Germline assignment: CDR1 SGHRS and CDR2 YFSETQ. Trimming pared 2 bases from V and 3 bases from J, leaving 8 bases between. The CDR3 DNA is TGCGCCAGCAGCTTTCCCGGGGAAGAGACCCAGTACTTC. It codes for CASSFPGEETQYF.

The chain joins TRBV28 to TRBJ1-3, with a weak D call TRBD1 (5 bases). Germline V lookup: CDR1 MDHEN, CDR2 SYDVKM. V was pared by 6 bases and J by 0 bases, with 12 bases between. This CDR3 has 15 residues. The DNA for the CDR3 is TGTGCCAGCAGACCGAGGACATTCTCTGGAAACACCATATATTTT. It encodes CASRPRTFSGNTIYF.

This chain connects TRBV5-1 to TRBJ2-5; 8 nucleotides line up with TRBD1. J lost 5 bases, V lost 0 bases, and 12 bases had no gene match. The CDR3 loop spans 17 amino acids. Germline values: CDR1 SGHRS, CDR2 YFSETQ. The DNA for the CDR3 is TGCGCCAGCAGCTTGGTGGCCCCGGACAGGGTATCGGAGACCCAGTACTTC. It is translated as CASSLVAPDRVSETQYF.